A single sample gave rise to the 20 T cell receptor beta chains below, sequenced in a study of blood T cell repertoires in COVID-19. Measured with immunoSEQ multiplex PCR; TCRdb has only the in-frame clones, and not every one. This table has around 470,000 clones, less than 95% appearing once. The material sequenced was PBMCs or T cells enriched from blood (not recorded which). The receptors derive from a man in his late teens or twenties who had recovered from COVID-19.

J is TRBJ1-4 and V is TRBV5-4; D gene ambiguous. The germline V gene encodes CDR1 SGHNT and CDR2 YYREEE (reference sequence). Trimming removed 0 bases at V and 5 bases at J, with 8 bases between. The CDR3 is made up of 14 amino acids. CDR3 DNA: TGTGCCAGCAGCTTGGATTTAGCAAATGAAAAACTGTTTTTT. Its protein is CASSLDLANEKLFF.

The sample holds a few counts of this clone. The chain uses TRBV2 and TRBJ2-2, with D possibly TRBD1 on 6 matching bases. V was clipped by 8 bases and J by 1 base, with 14 bases between them. Germline V gene data show CDR1 as SNHLY and CDR2 as FYNNEI. The CDR3 has 15 residues. CDR3 amino acids: CASCLRQVNTGELFF. In DNA form, the CDR3 reads TGTGCCAGCTGTCTAAGACAGGTGAACACCGGGGAGCTGTTTTTT.

This chain joins TRBV7-3 and TRBJ2-1, with D unclear. CDR3 length: 14 residues. V was shortened by 2 bases and J by 9 bases, with 14 bases between the two germline ends. The germline V gene has CDR1 SGHTA and CDR2 FQGTGA. CDR3 DNA sequence: TGTGCCAGCAGCTTATTTGGCGGCGAGAGTGAGCAGTTCTTC. Its translation is CASSLFGGESEQFF.

This sequence joins TRBV10-1 and TRBJ1-1; D is uncertain. The V end lost 6 bases, the J end lost 1 base, and 9 bases lay between the germline ends. This CDR3 is 13 amino acids long. CDR1 and CDR2 (germline): WNHNN, SYGVQD (reference sequence). This chain's CDR3 is CASSETRNTEAFF. The CDR3 nucleotides are TGCGCCAGCAGCGAAACAAGGAACACTGAAGCTTTCTTT.

The gene calls are TRBV3-1 (or the pseudogene TRBV3-2) and TRBJ1-1; D not certain. The CDR3 runs 13 residues. With 5 bases removed from V and 1 base from J, the gap between germline ends came to 8 bases. The germline gives CDR1 LGHDT, CDR2 YNNKEL (reference sequence). In nucleotides, the CDR3 is TGTGCCAGCAGCTACCACTCGAACACTGAAGCTTTCTTT. Its translation is CASSYHSNTEAFF.

The rearrangement links TRBV7-9 to TRBJ1-1; weak D call: TRBD1 (5 bases). The length of the CDR3 is 17 residues. V gave up 3 bases and J gave up 0 bases, with 17 bases separating them. Germline loops: CDR1 SEHNR, CDR2 FQNEAQ (reference sequence). CDR3 in amino acids: CASSLGGGTVMNTEAFF. In DNA form, the CDR3 reads TGTGCCAGCAGCTTGGGTGGCGGGACGGTCATGAACACTGAAGCTTTCTTT.

This chain uses TRBV19 with TRBJ2-1, with 10 bases matching TRBD2. This CDR3 region has 15 residues. The J segment lost 8 bases and the V segment lost 5 bases, leaving 9 bases of the junction unmatched. The germline gives CDR1 LNHDA, CDR2 SQIVND (reference sequence). CDR3 in amino acids: CASSPASGSADEQFF. The CDR3 bases are TGTGCCAGTAGTCCGGCTAGCGGGAGTGCGGATGAGCAGTTCTTC.

The table lists this clone with a few counts. The chain carries TRBV6-1 and TRBJ1-6; 8 nucleotides agree with TRBD1. J gave up 9 bases and V 2 bases, and 3 bases lay outside the gene matches. The germline V gene encodes CDR1 MNHNS and CDR2 SASEGT. This CDR3 region has 14 residues. CDR3: CASSELDRASPLHF. The CDR3, as DNA: TGTGCCAGCAGTGAACTGGACAGGGCTTCACCCCTCCACTTT.

The rearrangement joins TRBV5-8 to TRBJ1-2; 7 positions agree with TRBD1. Germline loops: CDR1 SGHTS, CDR2 YDEGEE. The J segment lost 0 bases and the V segment lost 0 bases, leaving 2 bases of the junction unmatched. The CDR3 loop spans 15 amino acids. CDR3 region: CASSLGDRANYGYTF. CDR3 bases: TGTGCCAGCAGCTTGGGGGACAGAGCTAACTATGGCTACACCTTC.

This clone came up a few times. This chain joins TRBV7-9 and TRBJ1-6; D gene unclear. This CDR3 comprises 15 residues. Looked up from germline, CDR1 is SEHNR and CDR2 is FQNEAQ (reference sequence). The germline V and J ends were trimmed by 4 bases and 7 bases, with 14 bases remaining between them. As DNA, the CDR3 is TGTGCCAGCAGCTCCCGGGAGCAAAGCAATTCACCCCTCCACTTT. Encoded protein: CASSSREQSNSPLHF.

The chain uses TRBV2 and TRBJ1-2, with TRBD1 matching 9 bases. The CDR3 spans 14 residues. Germline V gene sequence: CDR1 SNHLY, CDR2 FYNNEI. V gave up 4 bases and J gave up 2 bases; unmatched junction bases: 2. CDR3 DNA: TGTGCCAGCAGTGCGACAGGGGGAAACTATGGCTACACCTTC. Translation gives CASSATGGNYGYTF. Variable domain in full (rest from reference TRBV2 and TRBJ1-2): EPEVTQTPSHQVTQMGQEVILRCVPISNHLYFYWYRQILGQKVEFLVSFYNNEISEKSEIFDDQFSVERPDGSNFTLKIRSTKLEDSAMYFCASSATGGNYGYTFGSGTRLTVV.

DNA for the CDR3: TGTGCCAGCTCACGGGACAGGGAATACGAGCAGTACTTC. The encoded protein is CASSRDREYEQYF. The chain combines TRBV18 with TRBJ2-7; 9 nucleotides match TRBD1. V lost 4 bases and J lost 4; bases outside the gene matches: 2. The germline V gene encodes CDR1 KGHSH and CDR2 LQKENI. The CDR3 is 13 amino acids.

V is TRBV5-1 and J is TRBJ2-5; 7 positions match TRBD1. Germline V gives CDR1 SGHRS, CDR2 YFSETQ. The length of the CDR3 is 15 residues. Trimming at V came to 0 bases and at J to 2 bases, leaving 4 bases not matched to a gene. The CDR3 DNA follows: TGCGCCAGCAGCTTGGCCCAGGGGGTACAAGAGACCCAGTACTTC. It yields the protein CASSLAQGVQETQYF.

This rearrangement joins TRBV7-3 to TRBJ1-2; D gene uncertain. Germline V gives CDR1 SGHTA, CDR2 FQGTGA. The length of the CDR3 is 14 residues. Trimming took 7 bases from V and 2 from J, leaving 14 bases between them. DNA for the CDR3: TGTGCCAGCACCCGGTTCGAGGCGAACTATGGCTACACCTTC. Protein product: CASTRFEANYGYTF.

About this clone itself: Additional DNA sequences in this sample encode the identical CDR3. The chain couples TRBV28 to TRBJ2-7; D remains ambiguous. V dropped 2 bases and J dropped 2 bases, with 7 bases sitting between them. From germline, CDR1 is MDHEN and CDR2 SYDVKM. The CDR3 contains 13 residues. CDR3 nucleotides: TGTGCCAGCAGTTTAGAGGTTCCCTACGAGCAGTACTTC. Translating it yields CASSLEVPYEQYF.

This sequence joins TRBV23-1 and TRBJ1-4; D call uncertain. TRBV23-1 is an ORF for which the function is uncertain. This CDR3 contains 14 residues. Trimming shortened V by 8 bases and J by 0 bases, and 10 bases separated the two germline ends. Written as DNA, the CDR3 is TGCGCCAGCGGCGGACTGACAACTAATGAAAAACTGTTTTTT. This gives the protein CASGGLTTNEKLFF.

The genes are TRBV7-8 and TRBJ1-1; D unresolved. CDR1 and CDR2 from the germline V gene are SGHVS and FQNEAQ. The CDR3 length is 15 residues. V shed 4 bases and J shed 0 bases, with 12 bases lying between them. CDR3 coding DNA: TGTGCCAGCAGCTCCCGAGGAGCCTTGAACACTGAAGCTTTCTTT. It codes for CASSSRGALNTEAFF. Supplemented by reference TRBV7-8 and TRBJ1-1, the full variable domain reads GAGVSQSPRYKVAKRGQDVALRCDPISGHVSLFWYQQALGQGPEFLTYFQNEAQLDKSGLPSDRFFAERPEGSVSTLKIQRTQQEDSAVYLCASSSRGALNTEAFFGQGTRLTVV.

This chain links TRBV13 with TRBJ1-6, with 10 bases fitting TRBD1. The CDR3 is 16 residues long. Germline CDR1 is PRHDT and CDR2 is FYEKMQ (reference sequence). V lost 3 bases to trimming and J lost 3 bases; unmatched junction nucleotides: 2. The CDR3, as DNA: TGTGCCAGCAGCTTGACAGGGGGCCTCTATAATTCACCCCTCCACTTT. Its translation: CASSLTGGLYNSPLHF.

V is TRBV7-8 and J is TRBJ2-3; 15 bases fit TRBD2. In germline, CDR1 is SGHVS, CDR2 FQNEAQ. The junction had 8 bases not matched to a gene; V was cut back by 6 bases and J by 7 bases. The CDR3 totals 16 residues. In nucleotides, the CDR3 is TGTGCCAGCAGTTCTCAGGGACTAGCGGGAGGTTATACGCAGTATTTT. This translates into CASSSQGLAGGYTQYF.

This chain links TRBV6-5 with TRBJ2-1; possibly TRBD2 for D (5 bases). This CDR3 spans 15 amino acids. CDR1 is MNHEY and CDR2 is SVGAGI in the germline V gene. Deletions cut 2 bases from V and 6 bases from J, with 14 bases between. The CDR3 loop is CASSYLQTSGNEQFF. The CDR3 nucleotides are TGTGCCAGCAGTTACCTACAAACTAGTGGCAATGAGCAGTTCTTC.